This TCR beta chain was captured in a study of OX40 agonist ivuxolimab in advanced cancers. Repertoires were generated with immunoSEQ multiplex PCR, while TCRdb's copy carries only in-frame clones and drops some. In the table there are under 75,000 clones, around nine tenths of which are singletons. This CDR3 contains 16 residues. Germline V lookup: CDR1 MNHEY, CDR2 SMNVEV (reference sequence). J was trimmed by 7 bases and V by 2 bases; bases with no gene match: 14. The origin of this receptor is an adult with an advanced solid tumor such as melanoma, head and neck, liver or kidney cancer. The input for sequencing was CD4+ or CD8+ T cells sorted from blood, taken in a trial of the OX40 agonist ivuxolimab. The chain is built from TRBV27 and TRBJ2-7; TRBD1 aligns across 7 bases. CDR3 coding DNA: TGTGCCAGCAGTTTAGCGGTGGGCGGAACCAGGGGGGAGCAGTACTTC. Amino acids: CASSLAVGGTRGEQYF.